The 10 T cell receptor beta chains below were found in one sample sequenced in a study of T-cell memory formation after mild COVID-19. TCRdb recomputed calls from the 5' RACE reads with MiXCR, one row per CDR3 protein. The table includes under 600,000 distinct CDR3 sequences, roughly 20% detected once. Sequencing was performed on PBMCs or a T cell subset sorted from them (not recorded which). The receptors were gathered from an adult woman who had mild COVID-19 (a few samples of this study predate the infection). Cell type and time point are not known.

The chain has TRBV20-1 and TRBJ2-3; D is unresolved. The CDR3 is made up of 12 amino acids. V was pared by 8 bases and J by 3 bases, with 12 bases between. Germline assignment: CDR1 DFQATT and CDR2 SNEGSKA (reference sequence). CDR3 sequence reads: CSPTRPTDTQYF. Here the CDR3 DNA reads TGCAGTCCGACGCGCCCGACAGATACGCAGTATTTT.

This rearrangement joins TRBV25-1 to TRBJ2-7, with TRBD2 identical over 14 bases. The CDR3 length is 20 residues. The ends lost 6 bases at V and 2 bases at J; junction bases unmatched: 18. The V gene's germline CDR1 is MGHDK and CDR2 SYGVNS. The CDR3: CASRENPLGLAGVIAYEQYF. The CDR3 coding sequence is TGTGCCAGCAGGGAGAACCCCTTGGGACTAGCGGGGGTGATCGCCTACGAGCAGTACTTC.

This chain connects TRBV7-8 to TRBJ1-5; possible D gene TRBD1, 5 bases. This CDR3 spans 16 amino acids. The germline V gene encodes CDR1 SGHVS and CDR2 FQNEAQ. V was shortened by 5 bases and J by 0 bases, with 14 bases between the two germline ends. Here the CDR3 DNA reads TGTGCCAGCAGCCGAGCACAGGTTAATAGCAATCAGCCCCAGCATTTT. It translates to CASSRAQVNSNQPQHF. Combining the CDR3 with reference TRBV7-8 and TRBJ1-5 gives the whole variable domain GAGVSQSPRYKVAKRGQDVALRCDPISGHVSLFWYQQALGQGPEFLTYFQNEAQLDKSGLPSDRFFAERPEGSVSTLKIQRTQQEDSAVYLCASSRAQVNSNQPQHFGDGTRLSIL.

This clonotype was seen at least ten times. V is TRBV5-1 and J is TRBJ2-3; a possible D gene is TRBD2 (5 bases). Germline CDR1 reads SGHRS; CDR2 reads YFSETQ. The V end was cut by 3 bases, the J end by 2 bases, with 13 bases between. This CDR3 is built from 15 residues. CDR3 sequence: CASSWWLADTDTQYF. In DNA form, the CDR3 reads TGCGCCAGCAGCTGGTGGCTAGCCGACACAGATACGCAGTATTTT.

This clonotype has only a few counts. The V call is TRBV19, the J call TRBJ1-5; D is perhaps TRBD1 (6 bases). Trimming removed 5 bases from V and 7 bases from J, with 15 bases in between. The germline CDR1 and CDR2 sequences are LNHDA and SQIVND (reference sequence). The CDR3 runs to 14 residues. CDR3 protein: CASSSIQGWQPQHF. CDR3 sequence (DNA): TGTGCCAGTAGTTCGATACAGGGCTGGCAGCCCCAGCATTTT.

The chain joins TRBV12-3 or TRBV12-4 to TRBJ1-4; D might be TRBD1 (6 bases). The V and J ends lost 6 bases and 8 bases respectively, with 22 bases between them. CDR3 length equals 16 residues. CDR3 loop: CASSLFATGLGEKLFF. In DNA form, the CDR3 reads TGTGCCAGCAGCCTCTTTGCGACAGGTCTGGGGGAAAAACTGTTTTTT.

This clonotype has only a few counts. The chain carries TRBV12-3 or TRBV12-4 and TRBJ2-5; perhaps TRBD2 as D (6 bases). V was shortened by 1 base and J by 4 bases, with 7 bases between the two germline ends. The CDR3 has 13 residues. CDR3 DNA sequence: TGTGCCAGCAGTTTAGAGACTAGAGAGACCCAGTACTTC. Amino acid sequence: CASSLETRETQYF.

This clonotype was detected only a few times. The rearrangement uses TRBV29-1 and TRBJ1-1, with 7 bases matching TRBD1. With V trimmed by 3 bases and J by 1 base, 5 bases remained unmatched. Looked up from germline, CDR1 is SQVTM and CDR2 is ANQGSEA. This CDR3 has 14 residues. DNA for the CDR3: TGCAGCGTTGAGGGGGGACAGCCGAACACTGAAGCTTTCTTT. It is translated as CSVEGGQPNTEAFF.

The genes are TRBV19 and TRBJ2-7; 9 bases match TRBD1. The germline gives CDR1 LNHDA, CDR2 SQIVND (reference sequence). The CDR3 spans 16 residues. V lost 3 bases to trimming and J lost 2 bases; unmatched junction nucleotides: 8. The CDR3 protein is CASSIAGTGSTYEQYF. In nucleotides, the CDR3 is TGTGCCAGTAGTATCGCCGGGACAGGGAGTACCTACGAGCAGTACTTC.

This clonotype was seen only a few times. The chain carries TRBV24-1 and TRBJ2-5; D gene uncertain. Per the germline V gene, CDR1 is KGHDR and CDR2 is SFDVKD. The CDR3 is made up of 14 amino acids. Trimming removed 2 bases at V and 3 bases at J, with 9 bases between. CDR3 in amino acids: CATSDSRLEETQYF. CDR3 DNA: TGTGCCACCAGTGATTCTAGACTGGAAGAGACCCAGTACTTC.